These 3 T cell receptor beta chains were all obtained from the same sample, sequenced in a study of blood T cell repertoires in COVID-19. TCRdb's copy holds only in-frame clones and misses some; the assay was immunoSEQ multiplex PCR. The sample contains hundreds of thousands of clones, around 90% of which appear only once. Sample: PBMCs or T cells enriched from blood (not recorded which). These receptors originate from a man aged 60 to 75 who had recovered from COVID-19.

The chain is built from TRBV9 and TRBJ2-2; 9 bases align to TRBD2. CDR1 is SGDLS, CDR2 YYNGEE, per germline. This CDR3 is built from 17 residues. Trimming cost V 4 bases and J 4 bases; bases outside gene matches: 11. The CDR3 here is CASSRLGGTSSTGELFF. CDR3 DNA: TGTGCCAGCAGCCGACTTGGGGGGACTAGCAGCACCGGGGAGCTGTTTTTT.

Comment on this clone: One end of the junction is discordant with germline, which a read error may explain. This rearrangement joins TRBV7-9 to TRBJ2-3; 7 bases are a match to TRBD1. The CDR3 contains 17 residues. Germline CDR1 reads SEHNR; CDR2 reads FQNEAQ (reference sequence). The CDR3 sequence is CASSHPTGSGNTHTQYF. CDR3 sequence (DNA): TGTGCCAGCAGCCATCCGACAGGGTCGGGTAACACACATACGCAGTATTTT.

The chain joins TRBV29-1 to TRBJ1-4; no reliable D call. Trimming left V 6 bases short and J 8 bases short, with 13 bases between. The CDR3 loop spans 12 amino acids. Germline-derived CDR1 and CDR2 are SQVTM and ANQGSEA. In DNA form, the CDR3 reads TGCAGCGTCAAGGCAGGAGGGGAAAAACTGTTTTTT. Encoded protein: CSVKAGGEKLFF.